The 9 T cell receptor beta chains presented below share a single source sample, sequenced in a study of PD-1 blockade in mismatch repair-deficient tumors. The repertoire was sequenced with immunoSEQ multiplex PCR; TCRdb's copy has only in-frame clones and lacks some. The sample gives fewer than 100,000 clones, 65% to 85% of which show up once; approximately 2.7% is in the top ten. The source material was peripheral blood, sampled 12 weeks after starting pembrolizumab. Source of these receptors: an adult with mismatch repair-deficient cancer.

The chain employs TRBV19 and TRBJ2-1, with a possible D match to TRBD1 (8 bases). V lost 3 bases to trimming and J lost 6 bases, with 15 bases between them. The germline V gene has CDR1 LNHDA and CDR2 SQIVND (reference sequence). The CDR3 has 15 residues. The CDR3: CASSISTGEGNEQFF. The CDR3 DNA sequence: TGTGCCAGTAGTATTTCGACAGGGGAGGGCAATGAGCAGTTCTTC.

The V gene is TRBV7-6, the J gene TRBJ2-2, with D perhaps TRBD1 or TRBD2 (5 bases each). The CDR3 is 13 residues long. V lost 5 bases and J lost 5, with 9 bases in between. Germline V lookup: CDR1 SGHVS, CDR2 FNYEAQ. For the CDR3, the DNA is TGTGCCAGCAGCCTGGGACCGACCGGGGAGCTGTTTTTT. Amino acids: CASSLGPTGELFF.

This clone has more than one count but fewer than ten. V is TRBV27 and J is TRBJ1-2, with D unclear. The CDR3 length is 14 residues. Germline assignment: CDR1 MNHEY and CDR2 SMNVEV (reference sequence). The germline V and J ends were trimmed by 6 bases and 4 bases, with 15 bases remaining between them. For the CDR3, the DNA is TGTGCCAGCAGCGAAAAACAATGGCTCTATGGCTACACCTTC. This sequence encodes CASSEKQWLYGYTF.

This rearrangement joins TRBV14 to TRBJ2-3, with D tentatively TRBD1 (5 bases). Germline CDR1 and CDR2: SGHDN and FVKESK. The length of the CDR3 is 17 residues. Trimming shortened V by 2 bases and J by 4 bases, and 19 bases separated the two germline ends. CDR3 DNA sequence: TGTGCCAGCAGCCAACAATATGGTGGGCTAGGGGCAGATACGCAGTATTTT. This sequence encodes CASSQQYGGLGADTQYF.

As DNA, the CDR3 is TGCAGCGTTGCAGGACAGGGGCCCTACGAGCAGTACTTC. Its protein product is CSVAGQGPYEQYF. The chain recombines TRBV29-1 with TRBJ2-7; 9 positions match TRBD1. This CDR3 has 13 residues. J gave up 2 bases and V 4 bases, and 3 bases lay outside the gene matches. Germline V gene lookup returns CDR1 SQVTM and CDR2 ANQGSEA.

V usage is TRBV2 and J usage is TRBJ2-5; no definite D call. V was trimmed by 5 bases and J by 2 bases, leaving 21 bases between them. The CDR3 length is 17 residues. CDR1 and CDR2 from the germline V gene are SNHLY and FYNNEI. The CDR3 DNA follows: TGTGCCAGCAGTAAGGTTCTTAACACAGACTTACAAGAGACCCAGTACTTC. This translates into CASSKVLNTDLQETQYF.

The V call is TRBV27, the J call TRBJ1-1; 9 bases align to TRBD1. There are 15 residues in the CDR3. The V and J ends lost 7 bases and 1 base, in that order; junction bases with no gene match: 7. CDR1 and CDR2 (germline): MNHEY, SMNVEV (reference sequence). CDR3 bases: TGTGCCAGCAACAGGGGGCTAGGAGAGAACACTGAAGCTTTCTTT. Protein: CASNRGLGENTEAFF.

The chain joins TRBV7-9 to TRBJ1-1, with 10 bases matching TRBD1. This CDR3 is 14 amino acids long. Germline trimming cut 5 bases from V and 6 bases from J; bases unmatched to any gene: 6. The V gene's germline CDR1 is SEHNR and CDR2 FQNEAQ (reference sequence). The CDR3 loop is CASSQTGGRPEAFF. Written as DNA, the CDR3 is TGTGCCAGCAGCCAGACAGGGGGCCGGCCTGAAGCTTTCTTT.

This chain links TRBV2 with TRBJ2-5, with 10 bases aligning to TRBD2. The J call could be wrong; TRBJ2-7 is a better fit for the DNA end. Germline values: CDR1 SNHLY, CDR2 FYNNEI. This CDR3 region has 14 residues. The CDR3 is CASSPLAGVNEQYF. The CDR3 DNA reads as TGTGCCAGCAGTCCCCTAGCGGGAGTAAACGAGCAGTACTTC.